Listed below are T cell receptor beta chains from one sample, sequenced in a study of T-cell reconstitution after alpha-beta-depleted transplantation in children. TCRdb ran MiXCR on the PCR reads and lists one entry per CDR3 protein. The sample shows around 200,000 distinct CDR3 sequences, about a tenth of them seen only once. The input for sequencing was PBMCs from the stem cell graft donor, taken from the stem cell graft. The receptors originated from a human donor who donated a stem cell graft to a child with acute lymphoblastic leukemia. The CDR3 runs from the conserved cysteine through the conserved F or W. Fields, in order: D gene, V gene, clone size, J gene, CDR3 DNA, CDR3 protein. The D gene is left open where the match is weak. Size tells how often a clone was seen (once, few, many) or the class of an expanded clone, and some rows leave it out.

>NA|TRBV20-1|NA|TRBJ2-5
TGCAGTGCTAGTACAGGGGAGACCCAGTACTTC
CSASTGETQYF
>TRBD1|TRBV10-3|NA|TRBJ1-2
TGTGCCATCAGAAATAGGGACAGGGTAAACTATGGCTACACCTTC
CAIRNRDRVNYGYTF
>TRBD2|TRBV6-6|NA|TRBJ2-3
TGTGCCAGCAGCCCGGGGGGGGGCCCCACTAGCACAGATACGCAGTATTTT
CASSPGGGPTSTDTQYF
>NA|TRBV27|many|TRBJ2-7
TGTGCCAGCAGAAGGGGGGGCGGGTCCGGCTACGAGCAGTACTTC
CASRRGGGSGYEQYF
>TRBD2|TRBV20-1|many|TRBJ2-1
TGCAGTGCTAGAAGTACGGGGGGGCGTTACAATGAGCAGTTCTTC
CSARSTGGRYNEQFF
>TRBD1|TRBV5-1|NA|TRBJ2-2
TGCGCCAGCAGCGAGGGACAGGGCGGCACCGGGGAGCTGTTTTTT
CASSEGQGGTGELFF
>NA|TRBV12-3/TRBV12-4|many|TRBJ2-2
TGTGCCAGCAGTTTACAGGGGTGGGCCACCGGGGAGCTGTTTTTT
CASSLQGWATGELFF
>TRBD1|TRBV7-2|few|TRBJ2-7
TGTGCCAGCAGCCCAGGGACAGGAAGCGAGCAGTACTTC
CASSPGTGSEQYF
>TRBD1|TRBV5-1|NA|TRBJ2-2
TGCGCCAGCAGCTTACCCGGGACAGGGTTTATTCGTAGCACCGGGGAGCTGTTTTTT
CASSLPGTGFIRSTGELFF
>TRBD1|TRBV5-1|NA|TRBJ2-7
TGCGCCAGCAGCCCGCAGGGGGTGAAGGCCTACGAGCAGTACTTC
CASSPQGVKAYEQYF
>TRBD1|TRBV5-1|NA|TRBJ1-4
TGCGCCAGCAGCTTACTCCCGGGACAGGAAGAAAAACTGTTTTTT
CASSLLPGQEEKLFF